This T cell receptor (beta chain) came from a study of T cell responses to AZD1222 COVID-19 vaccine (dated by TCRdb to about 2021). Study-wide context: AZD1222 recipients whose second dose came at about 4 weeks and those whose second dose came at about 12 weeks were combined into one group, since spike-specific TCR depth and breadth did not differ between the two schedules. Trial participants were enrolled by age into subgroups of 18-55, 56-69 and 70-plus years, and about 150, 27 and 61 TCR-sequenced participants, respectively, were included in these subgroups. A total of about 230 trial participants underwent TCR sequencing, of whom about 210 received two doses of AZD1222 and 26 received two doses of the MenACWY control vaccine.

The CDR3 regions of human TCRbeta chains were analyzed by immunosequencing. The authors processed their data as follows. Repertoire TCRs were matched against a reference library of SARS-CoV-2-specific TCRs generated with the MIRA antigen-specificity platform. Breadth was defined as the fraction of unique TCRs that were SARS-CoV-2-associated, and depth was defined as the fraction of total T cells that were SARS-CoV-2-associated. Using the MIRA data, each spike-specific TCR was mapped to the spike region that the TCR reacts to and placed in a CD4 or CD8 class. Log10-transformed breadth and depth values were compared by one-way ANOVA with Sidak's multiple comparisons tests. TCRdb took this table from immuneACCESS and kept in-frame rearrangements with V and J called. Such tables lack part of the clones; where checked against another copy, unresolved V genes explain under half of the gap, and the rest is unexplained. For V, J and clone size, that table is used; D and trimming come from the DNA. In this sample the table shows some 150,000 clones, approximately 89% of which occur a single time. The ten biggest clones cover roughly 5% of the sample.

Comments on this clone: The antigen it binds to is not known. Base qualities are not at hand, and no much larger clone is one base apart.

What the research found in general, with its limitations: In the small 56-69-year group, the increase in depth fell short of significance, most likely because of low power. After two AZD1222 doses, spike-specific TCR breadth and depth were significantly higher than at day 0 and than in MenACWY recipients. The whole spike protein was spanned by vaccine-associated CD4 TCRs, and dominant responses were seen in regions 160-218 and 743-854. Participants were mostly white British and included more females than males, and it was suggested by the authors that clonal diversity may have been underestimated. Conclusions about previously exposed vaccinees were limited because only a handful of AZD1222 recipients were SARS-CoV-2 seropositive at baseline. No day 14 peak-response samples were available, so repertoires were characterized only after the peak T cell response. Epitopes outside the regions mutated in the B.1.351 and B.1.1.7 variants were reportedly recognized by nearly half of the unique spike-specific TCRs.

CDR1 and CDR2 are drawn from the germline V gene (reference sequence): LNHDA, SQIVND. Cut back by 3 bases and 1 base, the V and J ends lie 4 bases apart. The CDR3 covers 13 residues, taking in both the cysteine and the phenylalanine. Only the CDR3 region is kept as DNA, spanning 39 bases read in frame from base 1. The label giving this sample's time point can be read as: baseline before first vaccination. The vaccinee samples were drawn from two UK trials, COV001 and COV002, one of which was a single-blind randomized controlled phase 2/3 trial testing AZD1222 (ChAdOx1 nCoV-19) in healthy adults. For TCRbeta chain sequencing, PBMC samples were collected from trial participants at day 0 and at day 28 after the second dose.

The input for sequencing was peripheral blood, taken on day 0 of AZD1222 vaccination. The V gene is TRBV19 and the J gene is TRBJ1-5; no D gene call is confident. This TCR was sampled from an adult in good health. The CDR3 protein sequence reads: CASSMGSNQPQHF. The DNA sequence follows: TGTGCCAGTAGTATGGGGAGCAATCAGCCCCAGCATTTT. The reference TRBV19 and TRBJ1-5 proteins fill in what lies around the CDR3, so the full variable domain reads DGGITQSPKYLFRKEGQNVTLSCEQNLNHDAMYWYRQDPGQGLRLIYYSQIVNDFQKGDIAEGYSVSREKKESFPLTVTSAQKNPTAFYLCASSMGSNQPQHFGDGTRLSIL.